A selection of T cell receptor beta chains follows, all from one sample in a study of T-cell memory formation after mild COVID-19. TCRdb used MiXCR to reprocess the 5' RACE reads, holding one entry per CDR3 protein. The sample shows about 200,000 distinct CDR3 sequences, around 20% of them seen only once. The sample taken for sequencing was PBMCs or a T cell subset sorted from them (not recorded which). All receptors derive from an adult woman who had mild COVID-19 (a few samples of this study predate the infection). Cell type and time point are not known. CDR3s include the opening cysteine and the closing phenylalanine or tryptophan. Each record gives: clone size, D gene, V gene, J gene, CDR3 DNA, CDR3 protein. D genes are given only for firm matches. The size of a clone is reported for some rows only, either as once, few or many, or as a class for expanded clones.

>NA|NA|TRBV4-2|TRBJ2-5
TGTGCCAGCAGCCAAGATCGGCTAGGAGAGACCCAGTACTTC
CASSQDRLGETQYF
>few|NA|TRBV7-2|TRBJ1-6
TGTGCCAGCAGCTTTCTTAATTCACCCCTCCACTTT
CASSFLNSPLHF
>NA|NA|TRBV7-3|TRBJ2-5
TGTGCCAGCAGCTTATTCAGAAGTCCCCAAGAGACCCAGTACTTC
CASSLFRSPQETQYF
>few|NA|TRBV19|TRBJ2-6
TGTGCCAGTAGTCTCGGGCCTTCTGGGGCCAACGTCCTGACTTTC
CASSLGPSGANVLTF
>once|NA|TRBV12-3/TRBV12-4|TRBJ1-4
TGTGCCAGCAGTAACCTAGGTCGGGCTACAGGTGATAATGAAAAACTGTTTTTT
CASSNLGRATGDNEKLFF
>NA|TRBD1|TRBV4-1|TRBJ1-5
TGCGCCAGCAGCCTTAGCACAGGGGGCGATTTCCAGCCCCAGCATTTT
CASSLSTGGDFQPQHF
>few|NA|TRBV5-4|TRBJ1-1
TGTGCCAGCAGCCTCCTCTTACAGTATGCGAACACTGAAGCTTTCTTT
CASSLLLQYANTEAFF
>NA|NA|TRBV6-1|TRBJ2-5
TGTGCCAGCAGTGCCGAAGGCCGGGGGACCCAGTACTTC
CASSAEGRGTQYF
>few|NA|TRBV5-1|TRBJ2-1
TGCGCCAGCAGCTTTTTCTCGGTCAATGAGCAGTTCTTC
CASSFFSVNEQFF
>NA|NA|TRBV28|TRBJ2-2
TGTGCCAGCAGTTTAGGCCAGGGTGTGGGGAACACCGGGGAGCTGTTTTTT
CASSLGQGVGNTGELFF
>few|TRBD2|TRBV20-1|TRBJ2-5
TGCAGTGCTAGAGTTAGCGGGGGCCGCCAAGAGACCCAGTACTTC
CSARVSGGRQETQYF